One and the same sample provided the 12 T cell receptor beta chains below, sequenced in a study of shared clonotypes between healthy human individuals. Sequenced by immunoSEQ multiplex PCR; TCRdb stores in-frame clones only, minus some. This table holds about 110,000 clones, about 67% found once. The sample was memory CD8+ T cells sorted from blood. As for subset: CD45RO+ cells pooled with CCR7-negative TemRA cells. These receptors came from a woman aged 30 to 39 in good health.

The chain employs TRBV6-1 and TRBJ2-3; 9 nucleotides align to TRBD2. The germline V gene has CDR1 MNHNS and CDR2 SASEGT. This CDR3 has 14 residues. J lost 4 bases, V lost 4 bases, and 3 bases had no gene match. The DNA of the CDR3 is TGTGCCAGCAGTGTATTAGCGGGAGCAGATACGCAGTATTTT. Encoded protein: CASSVLAGADTQYF.

The chain couples TRBV5-1 to TRBJ2-3; no clear D gene. This CDR3 is built from 17 residues. V was shortened by 4 bases and J by 3 bases, with 21 bases between the two germline ends. Germline V lookup: CDR1 SGHRS, CDR2 YFSETQ. In nucleotides, the CDR3 is TGCGCCAGCAGCCCAAGCTTCACACCTCTTGGGACAGATACGCAGTATTTT. Protein: CASSPSFTPLGTDTQYF.

This clone was recorded a few times. The V and J genes are TRBV4-1 and TRBJ2-5; D unresolved. CDR1 MGHRA and CDR2 YSYEKL come from the germline V gene. The CDR3 loop spans 13 amino acids. V shed 2 bases and J shed 5 bases, with 9 bases lying between them. CDR3 loop: CASSQYYTETQYF. CDR3 nucleotides: TGCGCCAGCAGCCAATACTACACCGAGACCCAGTACTTC.

This clone was picked up a small number of times. As DNA, the CDR3 is TGCAGCGTTGCGGGAGGGGACAGGACGTACTTC. Translation: CSVAGGDRTYF. This sequence joins TRBV29-1 and TRBJ2-5; D tentatively reads TRBD1 or TRBD2 (8 bases each). Germline V CDR1 and CDR2: SQVTM, ANQGSEA. CDR3 length: 11 amino acids. Trimming cost V 4 bases and J 13 bases, with 16 bases left between them.

The CDR3 coding sequence is TGTGCCAGCAGTTCAACCTCGGACAGGGGATACTCTGGGGCCAACGTCCTGACTTTC. Translation gives CASSSTSDRGYSGANVLTF. This chain uses TRBV27 with TRBJ2-6, with 9 positions matching TRBD1. The length of the CDR3 is 19 residues. CDR1 is MNHEY and CDR2 is SMNVEV in the germline V gene (reference sequence). V shed 4 bases and J 0 bases; nucleotides not matched to a gene: 10.

Details on this clone: A much larger clone is a single base away; this may be a read error. The rearrangement links TRBV27 to TRBJ2-3, with D unclear. CDR1 and CDR2 (germline): MNHEY, SMNVEV (reference sequence). With 4 bases removed from V and 4 bases from J, the gap between germline ends came to 3 bases. The CDR3 has 11 amino acids. The CDR3 spells CASSYADTQYF. The CDR3 bases are TGTGCCAGCAGTTACGCAGATACGCAGTATTTT.

The sample holds a few counts of this clone. V usage is TRBV11-2 and J usage is TRBJ2-7, with D maybe TRBD2 (6 bases). Per the germline V gene, CDR1 is SGHAT and CDR2 is FQNNGV. The CDR3 has 13 amino acids. Deletions cut 3 bases from V and 4 bases from J, with 10 bases between. CDR3 sequence reads: CASSFSGGYEQYF. The CDR3 DNA reads as TGTGCCAGCAGCTTTAGCGGCGGGTACGAGCAGTACTTC.

The chain combines TRBV6-5 with TRBJ1-5, with D uncertain. The V end lost 2 bases, the J end lost 1 base, and 9 bases lay between the germline ends. Per germline, CDR1 MNHEY and CDR2 SVGAGI. The CDR3 covers 15 residues. CDR3 residues: CASSYRVDSNQPQHF. CDR3 sequence (DNA): TGTGCCAGCAGTTACAGGGTCGACAGCAATCAGCCCCAGCATTTT.

This sequence joins TRBV13 and TRBJ2-4; D is unresolved. V was pared by 1 base and J by 6 bases, with 7 bases between. The CDR3 contains 13 residues. Per germline, CDR1 PRHDT and CDR2 FYEKMQ (reference sequence). CDR3 in amino acids: CASSLVTRNIQYF. The CDR3 DNA follows: TGTGCCAGCAGCTTAGTTACTCGAAACATTCAGTACTTC.

This clone was detected ten times or more. V gene TRBV6-5 combines with J gene TRBJ1-5; D ambiguous. With 2 bases removed from V and 5 bases from J, the gap between germline ends came to 7 bases. There are 13 residues in the CDR3. The germline gives CDR1 MNHEY, CDR2 SVGAGI. The CDR3 is CASSYGRYQPQHF. CDR3 DNA: TGTGCCAGCAGTTACGGCAGGTATCAGCCCCAGCATTTT.

The V gene is TRBV6-6, the J gene TRBJ2-3; 7 positions match TRBD2. The CDR3 has 11 amino acids. J lost 8 bases, V lost 11 bases, and 7 bases had no gene match. Germline CDR1 and CDR2: MNHNY and SVGAGI (reference sequence). The CDR3 region has the DNA TGTGCCCGCTTTACGGGGGGTACGCAGTATTTT. Amino acids: CARFTGGTQYF.

The V call is TRBV4-1, the J call TRBJ2-1, with 7 bases matching TRBD2. Germline V gene data show CDR1 as MGHRA and CDR2 as YSYEKL. With 6 bases clipped from V and 12 bases from J, the junction kept 5 bases outside the gene matches. This CDR3 has 11 residues. The CDR3 is CASRSPGGQFF. The DNA for the CDR3 is TGCGCCAGCAGGTCTCCGGGAGGGCAGTTCTTC.